This T cell receptor beta chain was sequenced for a study of cytomegalovirus exposure and HLA in healthy donors (dated 2017 in TCRdb). Context from the whole study: According to a later analysis, the approximately 120 validation repertoires were produced on the same platform as the 700 or so repertoires of the first cohort. The study was designed to test whether signatures of past pathogen exposure could be identified by cataloging public T cell receptors. The study combined high-throughput TCR immunosequencing, statistical association of individual TCRs with disease status, and machine learning to predict cytomegalovirus infection status. A separate validation cohort of 100 to 150 different subjects was used in addition to the roughly 670-subject first cohort. Overall results and qualifications from the work: Of the cluster scores, roughly 95% were above 0 in a later analysis, which found that TCRs clustered in the first cohort also tended to co-occur in the 120 or so validation repertoires. In vitro tests confirmed that a few of the cytomegalovirus-associated TCR beta chains recognize cytomegalovirus antigens. Across donors, most TCR sequences were observed very rarely, whereas some public TCRs were present in many individuals. It was suggested by the authors that the approach could potentially be generalized to other disease states and immunological phenotypes. The validation cohort had no HLA typing available for a later analysis, so co-occurrence within that cohort was assessed over all 120 or so repertoires. A total of fewer than 200 TCR beta chains were listed by the study as associated with cytomegalovirus. Cytomegalovirus status was reported to be diagnosed by the classifier with high specificity and sensitivity in both the original and validation cohorts.

At the junction V is shortened by 5 bases and J by 2 bases, with 16 bases in between. The germline V gene (reference sequence) supplies CDR1 SSHAT and CDR2 FNYEAQ. Including the terminal cysteine and phenylalanine, the CDR3 comprises 15 residues. The DNA shown is the 45-base CDR3, in frame from base 1. This clone has a single count. The specificity of this receptor is unknown. No much larger clone exists at a distance of one base, and base qualities are not known. Donors formed part of the validation cohort, which comprised 120 subjects and was distinct from the first cohort of several hundred subjects. Library preparation employed the immunoSEQ multiplex PCR assay. As for the authors' bioinformatics: A statistical classification framework was built for diagnosing cytomegalovirus status from the catalog of TCR beta chain sequences. The clones in this table, taken by TCRdb from immuneACCESS, are in-frame only. Not every clone is retained; where verified, under half of the shortfall comes from an unresolved V gene, and the cause of the rest is unknown. That table gives V, J and clone size, and the DNA gave D and trimming. The sample table contains hundreds of thousands of clones; only one count was recorded for around 88% of them. Around 1.3% of the sample is taken by the ten largest.

The TCR originated in a woman between 25 and 40 years old in good health and CMV-seropositive. The sample was PBMCs. The chain uses TRBV7-7 and TRBJ2-7; the D gene is possibly TRBD2, with 6 bases matching. The sequence in DNA is TGTGCCAGCAGCCAGCAGGAGGGTCCCCCCTACGAGCAGTACTTC. Its protein reads: CASSQQEGPPYEQYF.